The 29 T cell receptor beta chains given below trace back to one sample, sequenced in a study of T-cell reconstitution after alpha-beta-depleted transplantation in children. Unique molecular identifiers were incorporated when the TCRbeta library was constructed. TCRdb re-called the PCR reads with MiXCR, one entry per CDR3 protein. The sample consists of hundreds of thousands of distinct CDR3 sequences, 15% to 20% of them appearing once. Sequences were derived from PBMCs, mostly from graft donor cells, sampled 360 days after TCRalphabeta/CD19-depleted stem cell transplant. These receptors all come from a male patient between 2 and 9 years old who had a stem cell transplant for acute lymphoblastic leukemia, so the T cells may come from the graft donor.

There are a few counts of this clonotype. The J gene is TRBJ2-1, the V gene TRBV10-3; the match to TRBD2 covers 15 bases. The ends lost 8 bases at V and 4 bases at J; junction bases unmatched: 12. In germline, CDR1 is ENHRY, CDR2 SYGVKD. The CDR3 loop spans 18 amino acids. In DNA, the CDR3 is TGTGCCATCCGGACCGGGACTAGCGGGAGGACCTCATACAATGAGCAGTTCTTC. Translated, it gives CAIRTGTSGRTSYNEQFF.

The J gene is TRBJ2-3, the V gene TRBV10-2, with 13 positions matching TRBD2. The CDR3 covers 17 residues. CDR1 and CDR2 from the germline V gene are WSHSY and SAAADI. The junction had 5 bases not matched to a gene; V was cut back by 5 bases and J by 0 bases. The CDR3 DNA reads TGCGCCAGCAGTACTAGCGGGAGGGTGGGAAGCACAGATACGCAGTATTTT. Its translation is CASSTSGRVGSTDTQYF.

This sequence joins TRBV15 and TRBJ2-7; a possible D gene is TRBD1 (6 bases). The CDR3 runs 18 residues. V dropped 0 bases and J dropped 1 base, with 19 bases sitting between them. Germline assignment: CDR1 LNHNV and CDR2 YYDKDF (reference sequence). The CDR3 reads CATSRDPGGTGRSYEQYF. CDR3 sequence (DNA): TGTGCCACCAGCAGAGATCCCGGAGGTACAGGGAGATCCTACGAGCAGTACTTC.

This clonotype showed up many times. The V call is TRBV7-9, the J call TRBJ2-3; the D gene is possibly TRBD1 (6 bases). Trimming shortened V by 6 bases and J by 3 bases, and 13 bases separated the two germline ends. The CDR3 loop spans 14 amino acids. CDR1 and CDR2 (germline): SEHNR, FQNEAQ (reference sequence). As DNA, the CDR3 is TGTGCCAGCAGACAGGGTGGCGTGACAGATACGCAGTATTTT. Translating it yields CASRQGGVTDTQYF.

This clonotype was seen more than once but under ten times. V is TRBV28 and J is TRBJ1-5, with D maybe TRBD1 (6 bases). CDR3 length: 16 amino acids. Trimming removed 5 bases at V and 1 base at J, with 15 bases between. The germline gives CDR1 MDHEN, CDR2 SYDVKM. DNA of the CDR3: TGTGCCAGCAGTACAAGGACTACAGGGAGCAATCAGCCCCAGCATTTT. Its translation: CASSTRTTGSNQPQHF.

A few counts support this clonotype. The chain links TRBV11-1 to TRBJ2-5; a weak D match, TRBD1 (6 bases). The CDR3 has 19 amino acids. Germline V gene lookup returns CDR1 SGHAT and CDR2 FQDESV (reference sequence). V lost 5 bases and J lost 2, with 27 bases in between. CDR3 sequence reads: CASSQSGTRGDEWQETQYF. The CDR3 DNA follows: TGTGCCAGCAGCCAATCCGGGACCAGGGGCGATGAGTGGCAAGAGACCCAGTACTTC.

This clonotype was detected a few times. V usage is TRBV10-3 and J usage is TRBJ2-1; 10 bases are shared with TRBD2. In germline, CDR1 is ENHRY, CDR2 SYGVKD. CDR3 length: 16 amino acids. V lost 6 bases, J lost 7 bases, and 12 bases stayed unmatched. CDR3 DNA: TGTGCCATCAGGGGCACCGGGACTAGCGTGGGAAATGAGCAGTTCTTC. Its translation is CAIRGTGTSVGNEQFF.

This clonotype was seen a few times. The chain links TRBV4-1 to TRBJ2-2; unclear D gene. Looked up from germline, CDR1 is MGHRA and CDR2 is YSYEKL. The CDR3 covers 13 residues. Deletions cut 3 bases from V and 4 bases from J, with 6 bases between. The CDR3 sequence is CASSHTRTGELFF. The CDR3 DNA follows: TGCGCCAGCAGCCATACCCGCACCGGGGAGCTGTTTTTT.

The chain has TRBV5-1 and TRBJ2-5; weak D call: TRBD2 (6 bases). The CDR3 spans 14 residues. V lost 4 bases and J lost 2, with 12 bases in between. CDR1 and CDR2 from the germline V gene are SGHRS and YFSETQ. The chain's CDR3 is CASSVGRGQETQYF. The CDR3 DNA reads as TGCGCCAGCAGCGTGGGCCGGGGGCAAGAGACCCAGTACTTC.

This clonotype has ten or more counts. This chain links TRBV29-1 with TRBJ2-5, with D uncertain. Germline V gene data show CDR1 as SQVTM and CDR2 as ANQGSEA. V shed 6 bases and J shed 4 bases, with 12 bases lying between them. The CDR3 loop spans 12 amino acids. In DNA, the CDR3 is TGCAGCGTAGGCGATCCCCGAGAGACCCAGTACTTC. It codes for CSVGDPRETQYF.

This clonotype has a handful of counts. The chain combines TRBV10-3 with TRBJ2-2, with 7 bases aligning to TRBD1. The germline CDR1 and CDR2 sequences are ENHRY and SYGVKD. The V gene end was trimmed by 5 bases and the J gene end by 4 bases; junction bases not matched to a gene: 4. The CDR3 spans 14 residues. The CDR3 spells CAISRQGATGELFF. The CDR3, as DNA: TGTGCCATCAGTCGACAGGGTGCCACCGGGGAGCTGTTTTTT.

The CDR3 region has the DNA TGTGCCAGCAGCTTAACGGGGTGGGACAATGAGCAGTTCTTC. As protein: CASSLTGWDNEQFF. The chain couples TRBV7-3 to TRBJ2-1; D unresolved. Trimming stripped 0 bases from V and 5 bases from J, with 8 bases between. Germline CDR1 and CDR2: SGHTA and FQGTGA. The CDR3 runs to 14 residues.

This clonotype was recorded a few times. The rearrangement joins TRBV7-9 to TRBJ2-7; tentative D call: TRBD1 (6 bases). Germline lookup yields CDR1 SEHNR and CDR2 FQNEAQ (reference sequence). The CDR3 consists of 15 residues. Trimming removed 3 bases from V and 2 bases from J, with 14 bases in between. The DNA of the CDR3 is TGTGCCAGCAGCTTGGGGCAGGGGCCCCCCTACGAGCAGTACTTC. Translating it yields CASSLGQGPPYEQYF.

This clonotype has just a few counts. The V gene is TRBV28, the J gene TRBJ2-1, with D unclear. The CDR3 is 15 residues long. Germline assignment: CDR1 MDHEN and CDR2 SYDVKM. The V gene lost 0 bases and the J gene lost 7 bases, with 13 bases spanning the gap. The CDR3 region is CASSLWGPVVNEQFF. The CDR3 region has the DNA TGTGCCAGCAGTTTATGGGGCCCCGTAGTGAATGAGCAGTTCTTC.

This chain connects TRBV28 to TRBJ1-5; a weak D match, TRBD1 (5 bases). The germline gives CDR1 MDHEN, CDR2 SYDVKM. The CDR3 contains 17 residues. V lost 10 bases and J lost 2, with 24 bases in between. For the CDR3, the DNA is TGTGCCATCCTAGCAAACTCGCAGGGTGAGGGCAATCAGCCCCAGCATTTT. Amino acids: CAILANSQGEGNQPQHF.

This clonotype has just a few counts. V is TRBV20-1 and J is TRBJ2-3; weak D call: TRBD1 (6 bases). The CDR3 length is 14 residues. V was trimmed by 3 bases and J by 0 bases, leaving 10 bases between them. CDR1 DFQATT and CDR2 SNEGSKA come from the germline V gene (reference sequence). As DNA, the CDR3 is TGCAGTGCTAGGACGAGGGGGAGCACAGATACGCAGTATTTT. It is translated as CSARTRGSTDTQYF.

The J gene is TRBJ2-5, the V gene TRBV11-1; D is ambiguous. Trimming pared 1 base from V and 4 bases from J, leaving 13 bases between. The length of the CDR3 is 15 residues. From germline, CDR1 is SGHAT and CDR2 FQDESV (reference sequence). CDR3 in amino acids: CASSLGGFDSETQYF. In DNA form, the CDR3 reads TGTGCCAGCAGCTTAGGGGGATTCGACTCAGAGACCCAGTACTTC.

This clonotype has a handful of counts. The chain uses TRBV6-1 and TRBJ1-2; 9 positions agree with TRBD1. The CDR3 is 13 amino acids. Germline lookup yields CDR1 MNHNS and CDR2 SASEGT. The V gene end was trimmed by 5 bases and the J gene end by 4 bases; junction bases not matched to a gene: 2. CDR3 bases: TGTGCCAGCAGTCGGGACAGGGTCTATGGCTACACCTTC. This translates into CASSRDRVYGYTF.

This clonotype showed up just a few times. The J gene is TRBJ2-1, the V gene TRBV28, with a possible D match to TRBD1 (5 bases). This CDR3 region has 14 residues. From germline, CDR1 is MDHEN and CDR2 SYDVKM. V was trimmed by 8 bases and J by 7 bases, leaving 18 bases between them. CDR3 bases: TGTGCCAGCCATAGGCAGGGTTCTCCTAATGAGCAGTTCTTC. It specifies CASHRQGSPNEQFF.

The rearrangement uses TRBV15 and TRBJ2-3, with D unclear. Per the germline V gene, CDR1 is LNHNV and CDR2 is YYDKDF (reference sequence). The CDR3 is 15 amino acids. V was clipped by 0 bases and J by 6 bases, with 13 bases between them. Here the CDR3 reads CATSREGPARDTQYF. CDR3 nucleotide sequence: TGTGCCACCAGCAGAGAAGGGCCCGCTAGGGATACGCAGTATTTT.

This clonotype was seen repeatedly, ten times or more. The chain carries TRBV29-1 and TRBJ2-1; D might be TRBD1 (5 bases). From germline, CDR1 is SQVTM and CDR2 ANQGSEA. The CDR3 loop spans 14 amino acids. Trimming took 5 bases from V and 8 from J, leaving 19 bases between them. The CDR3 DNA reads TGCAGCGTTAAGGGGCCTGCCGGTATGTATGAGCAGTTCTTC. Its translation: CSVKGPAGMYEQFF.

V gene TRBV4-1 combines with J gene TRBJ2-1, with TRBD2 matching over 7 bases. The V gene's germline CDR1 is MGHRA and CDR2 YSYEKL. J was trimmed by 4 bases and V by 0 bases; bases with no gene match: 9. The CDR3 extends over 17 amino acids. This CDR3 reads CASSQDLDTSDYNEQFF. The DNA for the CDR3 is TGCGCCAGCAGCCAAGATCTCGATACTAGCGATTACAATGAGCAGTTCTTC.

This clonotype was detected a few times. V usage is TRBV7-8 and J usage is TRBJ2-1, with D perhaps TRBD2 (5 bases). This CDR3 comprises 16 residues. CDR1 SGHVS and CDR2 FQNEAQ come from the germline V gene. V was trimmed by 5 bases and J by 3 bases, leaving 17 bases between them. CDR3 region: CASSPLEAGRYNEQFF. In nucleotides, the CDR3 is TGTGCCAGCAGCCCCTTGGAGGCGGGCCGCTACAATGAGCAGTTCTTC. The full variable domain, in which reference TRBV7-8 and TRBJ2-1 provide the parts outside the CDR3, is GAGVSQSPRYKVAKRGQDVALRCDPISGHVSLFWYQQALGQGPEFLTYFQNEAQLDKSGLPSDRFFAERPEGSVSTLKIQRTQQEDSAVYLCASSPLEAGRYNEQFFGPGTRLTVL.

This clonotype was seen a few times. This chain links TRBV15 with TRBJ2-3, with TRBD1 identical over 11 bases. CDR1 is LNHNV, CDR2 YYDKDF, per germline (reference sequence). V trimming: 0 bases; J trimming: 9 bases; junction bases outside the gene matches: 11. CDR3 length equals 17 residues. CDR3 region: CATSRDLPGTGGRTQYF. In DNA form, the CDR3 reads TGTGCCACCAGCAGAGACCTTCCCGGGACAGGGGGTCGGACGCAGTATTTT.

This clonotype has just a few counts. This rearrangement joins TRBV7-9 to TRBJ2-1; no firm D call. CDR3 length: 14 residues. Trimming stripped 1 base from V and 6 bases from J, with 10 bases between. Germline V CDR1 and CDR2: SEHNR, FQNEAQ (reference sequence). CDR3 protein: CASSLGLGFNEQFF. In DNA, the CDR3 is TGTGCCAGCAGCTTAGGGCTAGGCTTCAATGAGCAGTTCTTC.

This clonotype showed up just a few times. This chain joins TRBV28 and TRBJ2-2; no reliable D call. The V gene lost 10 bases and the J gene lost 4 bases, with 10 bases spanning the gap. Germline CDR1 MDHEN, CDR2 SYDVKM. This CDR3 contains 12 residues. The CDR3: CATSRSTGELFF. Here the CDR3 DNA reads TGTGCCACCAGCAGGAGCACCGGGGAGCTGTTTTTT.

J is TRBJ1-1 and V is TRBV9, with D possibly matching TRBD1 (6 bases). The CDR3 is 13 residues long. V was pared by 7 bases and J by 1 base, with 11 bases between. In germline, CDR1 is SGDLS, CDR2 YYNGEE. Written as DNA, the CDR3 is TGTGCCAGCGGAGGGGGGGCGAACACTGAAGCTTTCTTT. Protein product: CASGGGANTEAFF.

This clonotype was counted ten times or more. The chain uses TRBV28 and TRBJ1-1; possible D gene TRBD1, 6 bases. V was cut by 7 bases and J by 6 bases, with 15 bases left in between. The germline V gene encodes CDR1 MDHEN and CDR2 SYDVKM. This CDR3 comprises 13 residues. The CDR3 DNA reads TGTGCCAGCAAACTGAGGGGGGGGGCTGAAGCTTTCTTT. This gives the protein CASKLRGGAEAFF.

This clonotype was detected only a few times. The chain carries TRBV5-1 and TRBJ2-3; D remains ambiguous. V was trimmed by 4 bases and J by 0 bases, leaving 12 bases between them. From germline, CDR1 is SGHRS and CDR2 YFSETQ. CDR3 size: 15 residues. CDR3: CASSKISSSTDTQYF. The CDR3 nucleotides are TGCGCCAGCAGCAAAATCAGCTCTAGCACAGATACGCAGTATTTT.